The source of this TCR beta chain is a study of CD8 T cells in ankylosing spondylitis. This clonotype was detected many times. Its antigen remains unknown. Study findings and constraints: Disease-linked clones displayed a CD8+ phenotype and appeared relatively rarely in peripheral blood. Characteristic, it appeared, of ankylosing spondylitis blood was a TCR beta motif of roughly eight highly homologous variants.

In TCRdb, the 5' RACE reads were re-called with MiXCR into one record per CDR3 protein. The sample holds 670,000 or so distinct CDR3 sequences, 15% to 20% seen once. This CDR3 comprises 15 residues. V lost 2 bases, J lost 7 bases, and 15 bases lay in between. Germline V gene data show CDR1 as ENHRY and CDR2 as SYGVKD. The V gene is TRBV10-3, the J gene TRBJ1-5; perhaps TRBD1 as D (6 bases). The clonotype was recovered from a male donor with ankylosing spondylitis. The sequenced sample was blood, either unsorted or a sorted T cell fraction (not recorded which). The CDR3: CAISEGQGYGQPQHF. CDR3 sequence (DNA): TGTGCCATCAGTGAGGGTCAGGGGTACGGGCAGCCCCAGCATTTT.